This T cell receptor beta chain originates from a study of blood T cells in healthy people across ages. Primed by a sample-barcoded 5' primer and a J-beta primer mix, a second PCR proceeded for about 7 to 11 cycles. A single record per CDR3 protein comes from TCRdb applying MiXCR to the 5' RACE reads. The data show roughly 1,500,000 distinct CDR3 sequences, about 43% seen once. Study-wide points: Donors of long life had a larger count of naive CD4+ cells and greater diversity than aged donors. Shifts in expanded clonotypes may have been confounded by donor CMV status, which was unknown.

This clonotype has more than one count but fewer than ten. Its cognate antigen is unknown. This CDR3 spans 15 amino acids. V gave up 6 bases and J gave up 10 bases, with 24 bases separating them. Germline-derived CDR1 and CDR2 are ENHRY and SYGVKD. This chain uses TRBV10-3 with TRBJ1-1, with D maybe TRBD1 (6 bases). The sample taken for sequencing was blood. This sequence originates from a woman aged 18-29 years in good health. As DNA, the CDR3 is TGTGCCATCAGCGCTCCGGGACAACCAGAAATTGGAGCTTTCTTT. Residues: CAISAPGQPEIGAFF.